This T cell receptor beta chain was observed in a study of T-cell memory formation after mild COVID-19. Study as a whole: Largely, TCR clusters stayed within a single donor.

The CDR3 spans 14 residues. Germline assignment: CDR1 SGHTA and CDR2 FQGNSA. V lost 4 bases, J lost 0 bases, and 9 bases lay in between. Worth noting for this clonotype: Its antigen is as yet unknown.

TCRdb ran MiXCR on the 5' RACE reads and lists one entry per CDR3 protein. The sample holds under 400,000 distinct CDR3 sequences, around 30% seen once. The study, taken as a whole, reports: Day 15 to 85 contracting clones showed balanced CD4/CD8; later expanders leaned CD4+.

The rearrangement links TRBV7-2 to TRBJ1-1; D might be TRBD1 (5 bases). The source is an adult woman who had mild COVID-19 (a few samples of this study predate the infection). Cell type and time point are not known. The source material was PBMCs or a T cell subset sorted from them (not recorded which). In nucleotides, the CDR3 is TGTGCCAGCAGCTCAGACAGCCTGAACACTGAAGCTTTCTTT. Amino acids: CASSSDSLNTEAFF.